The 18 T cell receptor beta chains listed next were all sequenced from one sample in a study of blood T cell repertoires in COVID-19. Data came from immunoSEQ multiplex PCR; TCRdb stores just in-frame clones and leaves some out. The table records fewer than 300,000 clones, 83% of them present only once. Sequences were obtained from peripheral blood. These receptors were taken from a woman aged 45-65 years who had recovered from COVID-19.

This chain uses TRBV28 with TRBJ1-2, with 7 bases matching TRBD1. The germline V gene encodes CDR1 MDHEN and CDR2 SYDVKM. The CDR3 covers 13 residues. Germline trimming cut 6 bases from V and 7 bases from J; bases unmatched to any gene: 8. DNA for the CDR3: TGTGCCAGCAGGCGGGACAGCCGCAGTGGCTACACCTTC. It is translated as CASRRDSRSGYTF.

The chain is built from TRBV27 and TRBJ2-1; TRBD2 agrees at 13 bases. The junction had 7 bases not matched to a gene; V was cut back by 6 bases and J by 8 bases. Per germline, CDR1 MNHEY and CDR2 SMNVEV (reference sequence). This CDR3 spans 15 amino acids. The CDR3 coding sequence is TGTGCCAGCAGCCAGACTAGCGGGAGGTCAGATGAGCAGTTCTTC. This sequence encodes CASSQTSGRSDEQFF.

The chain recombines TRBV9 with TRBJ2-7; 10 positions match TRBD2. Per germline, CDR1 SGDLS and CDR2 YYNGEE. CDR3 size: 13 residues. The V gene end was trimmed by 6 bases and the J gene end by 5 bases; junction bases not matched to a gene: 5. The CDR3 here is CASTAGTSDEQYF. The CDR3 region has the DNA TGTGCCAGCACCGCGGGGACTAGCGACGAGCAGTACTTC.

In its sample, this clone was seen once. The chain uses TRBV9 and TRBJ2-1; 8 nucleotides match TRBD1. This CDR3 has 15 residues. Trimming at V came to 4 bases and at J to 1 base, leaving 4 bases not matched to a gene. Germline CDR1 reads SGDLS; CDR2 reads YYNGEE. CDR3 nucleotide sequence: TGTGCCAGCAGCCCCGGGACAGGATCCTACAATGAGCAGTTCTTC. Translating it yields CASSPGTGSYNEQFF.

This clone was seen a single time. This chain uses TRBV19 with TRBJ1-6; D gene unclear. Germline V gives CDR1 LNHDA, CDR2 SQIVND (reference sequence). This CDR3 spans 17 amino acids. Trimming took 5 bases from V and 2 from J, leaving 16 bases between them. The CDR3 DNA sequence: TGTGCCAGTAGTTCGAGGAATAGTGTCCCCTATAATTCACCCCTCCACTTT. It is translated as CASSSRNSVPYNSPLHF.

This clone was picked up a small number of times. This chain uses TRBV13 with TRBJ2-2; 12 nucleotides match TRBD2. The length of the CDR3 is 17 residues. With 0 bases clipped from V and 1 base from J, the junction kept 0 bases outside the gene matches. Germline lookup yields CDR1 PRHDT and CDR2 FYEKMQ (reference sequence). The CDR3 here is CASSLGTSGRNTGELFF. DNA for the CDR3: TGTGCCAGCAGCTTAGGGACTAGCGGGAGGAACACCGGGGAGCTGTTTTTT. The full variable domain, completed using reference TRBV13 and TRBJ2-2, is AAGVIQSPRHLIKEKRETATLKCYPIPRHDTVYWYQQGPGQDPQFLISFYEKMQSDKGSIPDRFSAQQFSDYHSELNMSSLELGDSALYFCASSLGTSGRNTGELFFGEGSRLTVL.

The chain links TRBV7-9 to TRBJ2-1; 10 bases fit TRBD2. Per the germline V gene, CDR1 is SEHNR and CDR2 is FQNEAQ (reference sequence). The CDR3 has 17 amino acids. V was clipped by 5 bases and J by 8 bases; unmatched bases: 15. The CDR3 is CASSLSPGSSGRDEQFF. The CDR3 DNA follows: TGTGCCAGCAGCCTATCTCCGGGATCTAGCGGGAGAGATGAGCAGTTCTTC.

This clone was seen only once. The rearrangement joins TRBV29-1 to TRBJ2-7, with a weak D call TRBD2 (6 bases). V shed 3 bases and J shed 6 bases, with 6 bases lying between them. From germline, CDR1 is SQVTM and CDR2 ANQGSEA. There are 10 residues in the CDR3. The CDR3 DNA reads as TGCAGCGTTGAGGAGGGCGAGCAGTACTTC. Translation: CSVEEGEQYF.

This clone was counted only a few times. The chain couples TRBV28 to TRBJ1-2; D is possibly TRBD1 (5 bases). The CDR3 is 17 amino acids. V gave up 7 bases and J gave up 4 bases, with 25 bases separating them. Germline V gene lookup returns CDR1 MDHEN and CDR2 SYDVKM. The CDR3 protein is CASTINGLDSEFYGYTF. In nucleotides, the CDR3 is TGTGCCAGCACCATCAACGGCCTTGACAGCGAATTCTATGGCTACACCTTC.

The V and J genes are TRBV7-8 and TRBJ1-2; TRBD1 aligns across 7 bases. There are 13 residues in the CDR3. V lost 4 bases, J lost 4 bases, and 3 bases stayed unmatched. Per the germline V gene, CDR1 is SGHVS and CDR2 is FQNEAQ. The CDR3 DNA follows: TGTGCCAGCAGCTCGGGACAGATCTATGGCTACACCTTC. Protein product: CASSSGQIYGYTF.

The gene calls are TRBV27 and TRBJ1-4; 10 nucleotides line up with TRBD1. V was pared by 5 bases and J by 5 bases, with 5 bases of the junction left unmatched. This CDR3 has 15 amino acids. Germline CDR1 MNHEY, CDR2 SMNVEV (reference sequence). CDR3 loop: CASSARQGANEKLFF. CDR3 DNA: TGTGCCAGCAGTGCCCGACAGGGGGCGAATGAAAAACTGTTTTTT.

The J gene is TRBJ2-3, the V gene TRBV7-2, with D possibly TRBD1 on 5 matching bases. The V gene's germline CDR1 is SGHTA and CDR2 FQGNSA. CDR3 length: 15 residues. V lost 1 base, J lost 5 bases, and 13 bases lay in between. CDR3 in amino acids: CASSLVAGWRDTQYF. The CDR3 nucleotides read TGTGCCAGCAGCTTAGTAGCAGGGTGGAGAGATACGCAGTATTTT.

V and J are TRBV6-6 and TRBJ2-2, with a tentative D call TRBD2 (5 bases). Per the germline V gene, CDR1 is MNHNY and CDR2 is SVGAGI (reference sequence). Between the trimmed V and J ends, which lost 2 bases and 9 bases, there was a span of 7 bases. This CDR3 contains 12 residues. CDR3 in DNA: TGTGCCAGCAGTTACGAGGGCCGGGAGCTGTTTTTT. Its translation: CASSYEGRELFF.

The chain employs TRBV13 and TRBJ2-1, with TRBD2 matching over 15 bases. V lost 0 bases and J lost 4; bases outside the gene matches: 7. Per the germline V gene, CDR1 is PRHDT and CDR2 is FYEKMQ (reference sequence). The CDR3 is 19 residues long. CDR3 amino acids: CASSLGGTSGRFRYNEQFF. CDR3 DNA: TGTGCCAGCAGCTTAGGCGGGACTAGCGGGAGGTTTAGGTACAATGAGCAGTTCTTC.

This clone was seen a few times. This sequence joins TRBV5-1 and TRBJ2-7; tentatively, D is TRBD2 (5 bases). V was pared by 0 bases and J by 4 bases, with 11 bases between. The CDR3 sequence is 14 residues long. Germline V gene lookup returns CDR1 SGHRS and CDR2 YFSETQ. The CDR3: CASSLVSGVYEQYF. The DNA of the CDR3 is TGCGCCAGCAGCTTGGTGAGCGGAGTGTACGAGCAGTACTTC.

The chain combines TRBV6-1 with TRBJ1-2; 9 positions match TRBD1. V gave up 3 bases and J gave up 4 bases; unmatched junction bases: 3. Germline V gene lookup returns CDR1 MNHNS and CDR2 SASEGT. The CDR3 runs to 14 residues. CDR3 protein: CASSEGTGSYGYTF. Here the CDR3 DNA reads TGTGCCAGCAGTGAGGGGACAGGGTCCTATGGCTACACCTTC.

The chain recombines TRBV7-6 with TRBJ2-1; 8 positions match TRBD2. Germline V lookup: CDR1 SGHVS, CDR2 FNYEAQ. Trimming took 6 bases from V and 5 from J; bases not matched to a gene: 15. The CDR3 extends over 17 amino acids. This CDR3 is CASRPIKPGLVDNEQFF. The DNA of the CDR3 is TGTGCCAGCAGACCAATAAAACCGGGACTAGTGGACAATGAGCAGTTCTTC.

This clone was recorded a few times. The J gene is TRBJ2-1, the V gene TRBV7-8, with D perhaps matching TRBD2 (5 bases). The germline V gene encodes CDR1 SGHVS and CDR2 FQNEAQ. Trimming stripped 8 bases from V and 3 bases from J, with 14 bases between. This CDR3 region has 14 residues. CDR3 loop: CASLSRVGYNEQFF. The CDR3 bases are TGTGCCAGCTTGTCGAGGGTAGGCTACAATGAGCAGTTCTTC.